Shown below are 32 T cell receptor beta chains from a single sample sequenced in a study of shared clonotypes between healthy human individuals. Here immunoSEQ multiplex PCR was the method, and the copy in TCRdb shows in-frame clones only, minus some. The sample yields roughly 700,000 clones, less than 85% seen once. The sample consisted of memory CD4+ T cells sorted from blood. Documented subset: CD45RA-negative fraction. All receptors come from a woman under 40 in good health.

The chain employs TRBV27 and TRBJ2-2; tentatively, D is TRBD1 (6 bases). Trimming cost V 3 bases and J 0 bases, with 11 bases left between them. The CDR3 extends over 16 amino acids. Germline V gene data show CDR1 as MNHEY and CDR2 as SMNVEV (reference sequence). CDR3 sequence (DNA): TGTGCCAGCAGTTTCCCCGGGACATCGAACACCGGGGAGCTGTTTTTT. Amino acid sequence: CASSFPGTSNTGELFF.

This chain uses TRBV5-1 with TRBJ1-3; 8 positions match TRBD1. The CDR3 totals 16 residues. The ends lost 1 base at V and 2 bases at J; junction bases unmatched: 5. Germline V gene sequence: CDR1 SGHRS, CDR2 YFSETQ. CDR3 region: CASSLQGAITGNTIYF. CDR3 DNA sequence: TGCGCCAGCAGCTTGCAGGGGGCAATAACTGGAAACACCATATATTTT.

This clone appeared many times. A much larger clone differs from this one at a single base, so this may be a read error. The sample holds other DNA sequences that translate to the same CDR3. This chain uses TRBV6-6 with TRBJ2-3; D is unclear. The CDR3 is made up of 12 amino acids. CDR1 is MNHNY, CDR2 SVGAGI, per germline (reference sequence). Trimming stripped 2 bases from V and 6 bases from J, with 6 bases between. CDR3 sequence: CASSYGPDTQYF. In DNA form, the CDR3 reads TGTGCCAGCAGTTACGGGCCTGATACGCAGTATTTT.

The chain joins TRBV11-2 to TRBJ2-2; D gene ambiguous. CDR1 and CDR2 (germline): SGHAT, FQNNGV. Trimming took 0 bases from V and 2 from J, leaving 19 bases between them. This CDR3 has 19 residues. The CDR3 DNA reads TGTGCCAGCAGCTTAGATCTTTATCCGGGTCGACCCAACACCGGGGAGCTGTTTTTT. It yields the protein CASSLDLYPGRPNTGELFF.

This sequence joins TRBV28 and TRBJ2-3, with 10 bases aligning to TRBD2. The CDR3 spans 17 residues. V shed 5 bases and J 1 base; nucleotides not matched to a gene: 9. Germline assignment: CDR1 MDHEN and CDR2 SYDVKM. CDR3 residues: CASSLPYSGRRTDTQYF. For the CDR3, the DNA is TGTGCCAGCAGTCTGCCGTATAGCGGGAGGCGCACAGATACGCAGTATTTT.

A word on this clone: Other DNA sequences within the sample encode an identical CDR3. The genes are TRBV11-2 and TRBJ2-1; D may be TRBD2 (5 bases). From germline, CDR1 is SGHAT and CDR2 FQNNGV. This CDR3 contains 13 residues. V was clipped by 1 base and J by 7 bases, with 8 bases between them. CDR3 coding DNA: TGTGCCAGCAGCTTAGGAGGCGGGAATGAGCAGTTCTTC. It is translated as CASSLGGGNEQFF.

This chain joins TRBV28 and TRBJ1-1; TRBD1 might be the D (6 bases). The germline gives CDR1 MDHEN, CDR2 SYDVKM. The CDR3 has 15 residues. V was shortened by 5 bases and J by 1 base, with 14 bases between the two germline ends. Here the CDR3 reads CASSKNLGANTEAFF. CDR3 DNA sequence: TGTGCCAGCAGTAAAAACCTGGGGGCGAACACTGAAGCTTTCTTT.

The chain uses TRBV7-9 and TRBJ2-5; no clear D. This CDR3 region has 14 residues. Germline lookup yields CDR1 SEHNR and CDR2 FQNEAQ (reference sequence). V was clipped by 1 base and J by 5 bases, with 11 bases between them. This CDR3 reads CASSLEPNGETQYF. The CDR3 coding sequence is TGTGCCAGCAGCTTAGAACCTAACGGGGAGACCCAGTACTTC.

The chain couples TRBV13 to TRBJ2-1, with TRBD2 matching over 8 bases. This CDR3 comprises 17 residues. Trimming at V came to 1 base and at J to 5 bases, leaving 10 bases not matched to a gene. Per the germline V gene, CDR1 is PRHDT and CDR2 is FYEKMQ (reference sequence). The chain's CDR3 is CASSLVAGGWADNEQFF. Written as DNA, the CDR3 is TGTGCCAGCAGCTTAGTTGCGGGAGGTTGGGCTGACAATGAGCAGTTCTTC.

This chain links TRBV5-8 with TRBJ2-2, with TRBD1 matching 12 bases. J was trimmed by 5 bases and V by 5 bases; bases with no gene match: 10. This CDR3 is 17 amino acids long. Germline CDR1 is SGHTS and CDR2 is YDEGEE. The CDR3 DNA is TGTGCCAGCAGTCCTCCCGGGACAGGGGGCCAAACCGGGGAGCTGTTTTTT. Translation: CASSPPGTGGQTGELFF.

As concerns this clone: This sample includes further DNA sequences coding for the same CDR3. The chain links TRBV28 to TRBJ2-5; 7 bases are shared with TRBD1. The CDR3 sequence is 16 residues long. Trimming at V came to 5 bases and at J to 5 bases, leaving 14 bases not matched to a gene. Germline loops: CDR1 MDHEN, CDR2 SYDVKM. The CDR3 is CASSTQLAGGIETQYF. The CDR3 region has the DNA TGTGCCAGCAGTACCCAGCTGGCAGGGGGTATTGAGACCCAGTACTTC. Complete variable domain (other parts from reference TRBV28 and TRBJ2-5): DVKVTQSSRYLVKRTGEKVFLECVQDMDHENMFWYRQDPGLGLRLIYFSYDVKMKEKGDIPEGYSVSREKKERFSLILESASTNQTSMYLCASSTQLAGGIETQYFGPGTRLLVL.

This rearrangement joins TRBV28 to TRBJ1-5, with 7 bases aligning to TRBD1. The CDR3 is 15 amino acids. Germline V lookup: CDR1 MDHEN, CDR2 SYDVKM. The V segment lost 2 bases and the J segment 3 bases; nucleotides outside the gene matches: 4. The DNA of the CDR3 is TGTGCCAGCAGTTTAAAAGGGGGCAACAATCAGCCCCAGCATTTT. Translation gives CASSLKGGNNQPQHF.

As for this clone: At the DNA level, this CDR3 is encoded by other sequences in the same sample as well. The rearrangement joins TRBV2 to TRBJ2-7; a possible D gene is TRBD2 (5 bases). CDR1 is SNHLY, CDR2 FYNNEI, per germline. The CDR3 length is 12 residues. V lost 6 bases, J lost 1 base, and 7 bases lay in between. CDR3 sequence (DNA): TGTGCCAGCAGCGCGGGTTCCTACGAGCAGTACTTC. Its translation: CASSAGSYEQYF.

With respect to this clone: A far larger clone lies a single base away; this is likely a read error. In the same sample, other DNA sequences code for this CDR3. This rearrangement joins TRBV19 to TRBJ1-5; D might be TRBD1 (5 bases). V was pared by 1 base and J by 10 bases, with 17 bases between. Germline assignment: CDR1 LNHDA and CDR2 SQIVND (reference sequence). The CDR3 runs to 15 residues. The CDR3 bases are TGTGCCAGTAGTATAGGGCGGCAGGGTGGCCAACCCCAGCATTTT. Its protein product is CASSIGRQGGQPQHF.

The chain has TRBV5-6 and TRBJ2-1, with D unresolved. CDR1 is SGHDT and CDR2 is YYEEEE in the germline V gene. This CDR3 spans 15 amino acids. Trimming took 2 bases from V and 5 from J, leaving 14 bases between them. The CDR3 sequence: CASSFIGGRDNEQFF. In DNA form, the CDR3 reads TGTGCCAGCAGCTTTATCGGCGGTCGAGACAATGAGCAGTTCTTC. The full variable domain, rest sourced from reference TRBV5-6 and TRBJ2-1, is DAGVTQSPTHLIKTRGQQVTLRCSPKSGHDTVSWYQQALGQGPQFIFQYYEEEERQRGNFPDRFSGHQFPNYSSELNVNALLLGDSALYLCASSFIGGRDNEQFFGPGTRLTVL.

The chain has TRBV19 and TRBJ1-4, with a tentative D call TRBD1 (6 bases). This CDR3 spans 14 amino acids. Germline V gene sequence: CDR1 LNHDA, CDR2 SQIVND (reference sequence). V was pared by 5 bases and J by 8 bases, with 15 bases between. The CDR3: CASSYGQSGEKLFF. The CDR3 DNA is TGTGCCAGTAGTTATGGACAGAGCGGGGAAAAACTGTTTTTT.

This clone was counted a single time. The V gene is TRBV11-2, the J gene TRBJ2-7; maybe TRBD1 (7 bases). With 5 bases removed from V and 4 bases from J, the gap between germline ends came to 24 bases. Germline V gene lookup returns CDR1 SGHAT and CDR2 FQNNGV. The CDR3 is 17 amino acids. CDR3 bases: TGTGCCAGCAGCCCGCAACCTAATCGGGACAGCGGGTACGAGCAGTACTTC. Translating it yields CASSPQPNRDSGYEQYF.

The V gene is TRBV30, the J gene TRBJ2-1; TRBD1 is a possible D gene (6 bases). Germline V gives CDR1 GTSNPN, CDR2 SVGIG (reference sequence). V gave up 4 bases and J gave up 2 bases, with 12 bases separating them. This CDR3 region has 14 residues. In DNA form, the CDR3 reads TGTGCCTGGACAGGGCAGGGGACCTACAATGAGCAGTTCTTC. As protein: CAWTGQGTYNEQFF.

The CDR3 bases are TGTGCCAGCAGCTCGGGGAGCGGTTCCTATGGCTACACCTTC. It specifies CASSSGSGSYGYTF. This chain links TRBV7-2 with TRBJ1-2; unclear D gene. The CDR3 consists of 14 residues. Trimming pared 4 bases from V and 4 bases from J, leaving 13 bases between. The V gene's germline CDR1 is SGHTA and CDR2 FQGNSA.

The chain uses TRBV19 and TRBJ1-2, with 10 bases matching TRBD1. V was pared by 4 bases and J by 8 bases, with 13 bases of the junction left unmatched. CDR3 size: 16 residues. From germline, CDR1 is LNHDA and CDR2 SQIVND (reference sequence). The CDR3 protein is CASSTRDRGEMSGYTF. CDR3 bases: TGTGCCAGTAGTACCCGGGACAGGGGAGAGATGAGCGGCTACACCTTC.

This clone appeared once. The rearrangement uses TRBV11-3 and TRBJ1-1; D uncertain. CDR1 and CDR2 (germline): SGHNT, YENEEA. The CDR3 has 13 amino acids. V gave up 3 bases and J gave up 3 bases, with 8 bases separating them. The CDR3 region has the DNA TGTGCCAGCAGCTTCTCCGGTCACACTGAAGCTTTCTTT. As protein: CASSFSGHTEAFF.

This clone showed up just a few times. The chain employs TRBV7-2 and TRBJ1-3; D call uncertain. Trimming shortened V by 3 bases and J by 0 bases, and 9 bases separated the two germline ends. Germline lookup yields CDR1 SGHTA and CDR2 FQGNSA. CDR3 length equals 15 residues. The CDR3 loop is CASSFRTGSGNTIYF. The CDR3 DNA is TGTGCCAGCAGCTTCCGGACGGGCTCTGGAAACACCATATATTTT.

This chain links TRBV5-1 with TRBJ2-7; 9 positions match TRBD1. The CDR3 spans 15 residues. Germline V gene lookup returns CDR1 SGHRS and CDR2 YFSETQ. V dropped 0 bases and J dropped 2; count of bases not matched to a gene: 3. The CDR3 protein is CASSLGQGGAYEQYF. In nucleotides, the CDR3 is TGCGCCAGCAGCTTGGGACAGGGGGGGGCCTACGAGCAGTACTTC.

The chain combines TRBV28 with TRBJ1-2; maybe TRBD1 (5 bases). V was clipped by 8 bases and J by 6 bases, with 19 bases between them. Germline CDR1 is MDHEN and CDR2 is SYDVKM. CDR3 length equals 14 residues. In DNA, the CDR3 is TGTGCCAGCGGGGTTAGGGGACGAGTGGATGGCTACACCTTC. Amino acids: CASGVRGRVDGYTF.

This clone was seen once. The CDR3 DNA follows: TGTGCAACCTATGAGGGGGGCCCCCTCTACGAGCAGTACTTC. Translation gives CATYEGGPLYEQYF. V is TRBV2 and J is TRBJ2-7; D tentatively fits TRBD1 or TRBD2 (6 bases each). Germline CDR1 and CDR2: SNHLY and FYNNEI. This CDR3 spans 14 amino acids.

This clone was observed a few times. The chain links TRBV21-1 to TRBJ1-5. TRBV21-1 is deemed a pseudogene. This CDR3 is 16 amino acids long. CDR3 protein: CASSKKGTPAGQPQHF. The CDR3 DNA reads as TGTGCCAGCAGCAAAAAAGGGACGCCGGCGGGCCAGCCCCAGCATTTT.

This clone was seen many times. V is TRBV14 and J is TRBJ2-1; TRBD2 aligns across 7 bases. The V and J ends lost 5 bases and 9 bases, in that order; junction bases with no gene match: 13. CDR3 length equals 15 residues. Germline V gene data show CDR1 as SGHDN and CDR2 as FVKESK. The CDR3 spells CASSSGTTWVGEQFF. The CDR3 nucleotides are TGTGCCAGCAGCTCCGGGACTACATGGGTTGGTGAGCAGTTCTTC. Looking up the rest from reference TRBV14 and TRBJ2-1 gives the full variable domain: EAGVTQFPSHSVIEKGQTVTLRCDPISGHDNLYWYRRVMGKEIKFLLHFVKESKQDESGMPNNRFLAERTGGTYSTLKVQPAELEDSGVYFCASSSGTTWVGEQFFGPGTRLTVL.

The chain has TRBV9 and TRBJ2-1; no clear D. V gave up 0 bases and J gave up 4 bases, with 11 bases separating them. Germline assignment: CDR1 SGDLS and CDR2 YYNGEE. The CDR3 sequence is 15 residues long. The CDR3 DNA reads TGTGCCAGCAGCGTAGGGAGCGCCTCTTACAATGAGCAGTTCTTC. It codes for CASSVGSASYNEQFF. The variable domain in full, completed from reference TRBV9 and TRBJ2-1, reads DSGVTQTPKHLITATGQRVTLRCSPRSGDLSVYWYQQSLDQGLQFLIQYYNGEERAKGNILERFSAQQFPDLHSELNLSSLELGDSALYFCASSVGSASYNEQFFGPGTRLTVL.

The chain links TRBV15 to TRBJ2-5; 8 nucleotides match TRBD1. CDR3 length: 14 amino acids. Losses at the gene ends were 1 base for V and 3 bases for J; bases not matched to a gene: 1. CDR1 and CDR2 from the germline V gene are LNHNV and YYDKDF (reference sequence). CDR3 loop: CATSRGDRKETQYF. CDR3 nucleotide sequence: TGTGCCACCAGCAGAGGGGACAGGAAAGAGACCCAGTACTTC.

This clone was found many times. The chain is built from TRBV20-1 and TRBJ2-1; perhaps TRBD2 as D (5 bases). Per the germline V gene, CDR1 is DFQATT and CDR2 is SNEGSKA (reference sequence). The V end was cut by 5 bases, the J end by 8 bases, with 10 bases between. The CDR3 sequence is 11 residues long. Here the CDR3 reads CSAERRHEQFF. The CDR3, as DNA: TGCAGTGCTGAGCGGCGGCATGAGCAGTTCTTC.

This rearrangement joins TRBV7-9 to TRBJ2-5; D gene ambiguous. Between the trimmed V and J ends, which lost 5 bases and 0 bases, there was a span of 7 bases. Germline V CDR1 and CDR2: SEHNR, FQNEAQ (reference sequence). The CDR3 is made up of 13 amino acids. The CDR3 sequence is CASSADNQETQYF. CDR3 bases: TGTGCCAGCAGCGCAGACAACCAAGAGACCCAGTACTTC.

Concerning this clone: The junction departs from the called germline gene at one end, perhaps through a read error. This chain joins TRBV6-1 and TRBJ2-5; 9 bases agree with TRBD2. The V gene's germline CDR1 is MNHNS and CDR2 SASEGT. The CDR3 is 14 residues long. CDR3 region: CASSEGLALETQYF. The CDR3 DNA sequence: TGTGCCAGCAGCGAAGGACTAGCGCTGGAGACCCAGTACTTC.